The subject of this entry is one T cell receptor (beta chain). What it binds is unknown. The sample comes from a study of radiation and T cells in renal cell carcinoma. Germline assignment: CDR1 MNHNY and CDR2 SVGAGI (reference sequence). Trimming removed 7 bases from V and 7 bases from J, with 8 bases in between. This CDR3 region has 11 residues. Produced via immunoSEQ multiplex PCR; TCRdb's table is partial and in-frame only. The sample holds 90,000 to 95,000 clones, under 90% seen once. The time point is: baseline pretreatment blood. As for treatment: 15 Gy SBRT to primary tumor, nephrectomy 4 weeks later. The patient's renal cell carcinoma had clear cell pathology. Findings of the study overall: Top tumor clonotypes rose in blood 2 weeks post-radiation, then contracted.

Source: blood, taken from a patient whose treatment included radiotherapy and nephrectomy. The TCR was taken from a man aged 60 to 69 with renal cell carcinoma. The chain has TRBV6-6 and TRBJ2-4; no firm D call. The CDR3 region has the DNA TGTGCCAGCAACCGTATGAACATTCAGTACTTC. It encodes CASNRMNIQYF.